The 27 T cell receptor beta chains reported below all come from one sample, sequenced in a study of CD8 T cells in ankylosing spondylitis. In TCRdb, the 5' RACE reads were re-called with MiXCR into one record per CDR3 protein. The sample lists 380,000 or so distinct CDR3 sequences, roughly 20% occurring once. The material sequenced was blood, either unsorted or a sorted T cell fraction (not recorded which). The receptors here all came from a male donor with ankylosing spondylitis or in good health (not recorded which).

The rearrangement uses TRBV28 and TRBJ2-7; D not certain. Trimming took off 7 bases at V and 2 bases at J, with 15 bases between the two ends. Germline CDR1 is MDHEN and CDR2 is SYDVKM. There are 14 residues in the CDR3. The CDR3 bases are TGTGCCAGCAAAGGGCAGCCAAAGGCCTACGAGCAGTACTTC. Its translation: CASKGQPKAYEQYF.

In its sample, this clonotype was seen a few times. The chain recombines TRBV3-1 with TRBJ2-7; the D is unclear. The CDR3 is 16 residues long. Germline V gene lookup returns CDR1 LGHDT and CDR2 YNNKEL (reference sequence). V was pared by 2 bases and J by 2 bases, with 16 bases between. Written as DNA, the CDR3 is TGTGCCAGCAGCCAAAGGTCTTCAGGAAACGCCTACGAGCAGTACTTC. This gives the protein CASSQRSSGNAYEQYF.

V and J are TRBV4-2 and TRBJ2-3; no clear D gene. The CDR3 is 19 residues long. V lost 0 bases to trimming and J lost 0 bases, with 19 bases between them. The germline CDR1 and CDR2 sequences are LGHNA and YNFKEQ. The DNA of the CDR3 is TGTGCCAGCAGCCAAGATCCAGTGTCGGTCCTCACTAGCACAGATACGCAGTATTTT. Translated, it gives CASSQDPVSVLTSTDTQYF.

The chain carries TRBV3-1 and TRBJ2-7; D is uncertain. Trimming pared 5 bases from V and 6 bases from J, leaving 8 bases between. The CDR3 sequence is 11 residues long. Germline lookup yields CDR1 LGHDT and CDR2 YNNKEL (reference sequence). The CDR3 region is CASSFEAEQYF. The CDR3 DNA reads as TGTGCCAGCAGCTTTGAGGCCGAGCAGTACTTC.

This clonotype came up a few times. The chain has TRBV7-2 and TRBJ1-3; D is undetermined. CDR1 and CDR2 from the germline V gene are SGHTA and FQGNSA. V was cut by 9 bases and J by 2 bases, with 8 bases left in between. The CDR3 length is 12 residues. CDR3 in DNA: TGTGCCAGGGAAAGCGCTGGAAACACCATATATTTT. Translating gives CARESAGNTIYF.

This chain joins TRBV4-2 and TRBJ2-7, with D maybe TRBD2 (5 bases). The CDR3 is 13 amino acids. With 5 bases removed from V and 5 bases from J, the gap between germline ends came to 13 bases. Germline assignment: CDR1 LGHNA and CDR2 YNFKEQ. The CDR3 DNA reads TGTGCCAGCAGCGCGATCGGGGTGAACGAGCAGTACTTC. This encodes CASSAIGVNEQYF.

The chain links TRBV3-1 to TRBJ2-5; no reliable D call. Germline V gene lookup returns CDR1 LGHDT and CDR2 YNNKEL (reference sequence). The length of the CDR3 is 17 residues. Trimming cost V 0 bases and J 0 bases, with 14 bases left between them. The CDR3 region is CASSQDAPSEYQETQYF. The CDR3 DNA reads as TGTGCCAGCAGCCAAGATGCCCCCTCGGAGTACCAAGAGACCCAGTACTTC.

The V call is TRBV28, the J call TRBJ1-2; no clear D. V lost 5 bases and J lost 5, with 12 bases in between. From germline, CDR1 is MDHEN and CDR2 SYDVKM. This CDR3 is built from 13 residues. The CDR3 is CASSAGLYYGYTF. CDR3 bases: TGTGCCAGCAGTGCGGGATTGTATTATGGCTACACCTTC.

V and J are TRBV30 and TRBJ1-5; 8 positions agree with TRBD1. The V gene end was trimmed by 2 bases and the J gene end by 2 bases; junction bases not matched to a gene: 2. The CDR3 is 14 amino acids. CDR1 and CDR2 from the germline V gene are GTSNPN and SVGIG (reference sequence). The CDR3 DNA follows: TGTGCCTGGAGTATGGGACAGGGCAATCAGCCCCAGCATTTT. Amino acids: CAWSMGQGNQPQHF.

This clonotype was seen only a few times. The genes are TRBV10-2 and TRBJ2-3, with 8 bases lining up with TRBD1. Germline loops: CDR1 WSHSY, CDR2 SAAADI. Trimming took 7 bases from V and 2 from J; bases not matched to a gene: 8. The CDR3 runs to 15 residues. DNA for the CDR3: TGCGCCAGCATCGCAGGGGGCAGTTTCACAGATACGCAGTATTTT. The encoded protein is CASIAGGSFTDTQYF.

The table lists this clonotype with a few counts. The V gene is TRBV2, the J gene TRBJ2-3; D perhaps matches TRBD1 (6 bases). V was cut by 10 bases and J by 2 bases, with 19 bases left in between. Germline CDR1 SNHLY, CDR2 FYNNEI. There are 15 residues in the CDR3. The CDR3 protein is CAIQGGGRHTDTQYF. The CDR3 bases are TGTGCCATACAGGGTGGTGGGAGACACACAGATACGCAGTATTTT.

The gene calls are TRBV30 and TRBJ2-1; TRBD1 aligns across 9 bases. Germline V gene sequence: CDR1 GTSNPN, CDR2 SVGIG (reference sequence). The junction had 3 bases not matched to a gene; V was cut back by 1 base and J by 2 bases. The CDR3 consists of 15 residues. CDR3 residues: CAWSGGTGPYNEQFF. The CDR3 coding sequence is TGTGCCTGGAGTGGAGGGACAGGGCCCTACAATGAGCAGTTCTTC.

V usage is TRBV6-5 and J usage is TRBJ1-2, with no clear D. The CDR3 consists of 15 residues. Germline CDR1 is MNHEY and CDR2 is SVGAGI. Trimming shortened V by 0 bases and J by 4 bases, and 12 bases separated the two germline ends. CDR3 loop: CASSYSTTTFYGYTF. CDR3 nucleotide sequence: TGTGCCAGCAGTTACTCGACCACCACATTCTATGGCTACACCTTC.

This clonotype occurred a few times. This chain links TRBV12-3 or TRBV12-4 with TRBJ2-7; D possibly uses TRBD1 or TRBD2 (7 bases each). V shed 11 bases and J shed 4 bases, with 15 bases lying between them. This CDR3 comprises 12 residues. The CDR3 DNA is TGTGCCTCCAACCAGGGGGGGTACGAGCAGTACTTC. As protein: CASNQGGYEQYF.

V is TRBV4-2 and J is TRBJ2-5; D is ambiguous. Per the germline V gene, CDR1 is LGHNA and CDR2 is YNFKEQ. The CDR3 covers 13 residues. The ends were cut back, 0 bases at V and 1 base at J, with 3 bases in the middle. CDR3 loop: CASSQDAQETQYF. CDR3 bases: TGTGCCAGCAGCCAAGATGCCCAAGAGACCCAGTACTTC.

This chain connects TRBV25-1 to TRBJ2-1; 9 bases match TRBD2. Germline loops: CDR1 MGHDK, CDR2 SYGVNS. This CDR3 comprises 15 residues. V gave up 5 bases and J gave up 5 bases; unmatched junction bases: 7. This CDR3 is CASSSGGTANNEQFF. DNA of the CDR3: TGTGCCAGCAGTAGCGGGGGGACCGCTAACAATGAGCAGTTCTTC.

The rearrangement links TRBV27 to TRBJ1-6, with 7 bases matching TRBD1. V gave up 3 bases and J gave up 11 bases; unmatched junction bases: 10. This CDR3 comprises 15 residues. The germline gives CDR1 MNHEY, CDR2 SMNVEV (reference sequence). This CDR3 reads CASSFPGTQGAPLHF. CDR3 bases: TGTGCCAGCAGTTTCCCCGGGACCCAGGGGGCACCCCTCCACTTT.

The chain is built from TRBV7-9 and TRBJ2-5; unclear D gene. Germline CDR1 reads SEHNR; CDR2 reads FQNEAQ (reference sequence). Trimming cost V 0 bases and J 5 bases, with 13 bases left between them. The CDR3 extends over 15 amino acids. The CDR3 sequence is CASSLAPTVSETQYF. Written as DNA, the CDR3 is TGTGCCAGCAGCTTAGCGCCGACGGTATCGGAGACCCAGTACTTC.

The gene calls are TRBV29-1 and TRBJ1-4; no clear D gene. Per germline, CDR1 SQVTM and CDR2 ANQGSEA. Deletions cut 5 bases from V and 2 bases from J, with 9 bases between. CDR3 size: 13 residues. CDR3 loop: CSVLGVTNEKLFF. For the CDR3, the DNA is TGCAGCGTTTTGGGAGTTACTAATGAAAAACTGTTTTTT.

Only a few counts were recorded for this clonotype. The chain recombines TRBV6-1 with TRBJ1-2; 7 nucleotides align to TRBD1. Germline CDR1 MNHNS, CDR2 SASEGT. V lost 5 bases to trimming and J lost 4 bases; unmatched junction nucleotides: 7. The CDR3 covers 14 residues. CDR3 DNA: TGTGCCAGCAGTCTTTCTCGGGACAGCTATGGCTACACCTTC. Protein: CASSLSRDSYGYTF.

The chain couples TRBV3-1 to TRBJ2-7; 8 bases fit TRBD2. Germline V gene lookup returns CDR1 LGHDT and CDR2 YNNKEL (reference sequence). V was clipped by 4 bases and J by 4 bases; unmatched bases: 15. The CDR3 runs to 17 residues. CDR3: CASSPDRGLAGTYEQYF. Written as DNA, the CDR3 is TGTGCCAGCAGCCCGGACCGAGGATTAGCGGGGACTTACGAGCAGTACTTC.

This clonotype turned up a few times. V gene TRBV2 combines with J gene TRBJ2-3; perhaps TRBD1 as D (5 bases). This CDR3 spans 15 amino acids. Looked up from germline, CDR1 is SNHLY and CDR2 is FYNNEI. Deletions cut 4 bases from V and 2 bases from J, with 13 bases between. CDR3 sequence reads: CASSASAGLTDTQYF. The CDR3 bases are TGTGCCAGCAGTGCATCGGCAGGGCTCACAGATACGCAGTATTTT.

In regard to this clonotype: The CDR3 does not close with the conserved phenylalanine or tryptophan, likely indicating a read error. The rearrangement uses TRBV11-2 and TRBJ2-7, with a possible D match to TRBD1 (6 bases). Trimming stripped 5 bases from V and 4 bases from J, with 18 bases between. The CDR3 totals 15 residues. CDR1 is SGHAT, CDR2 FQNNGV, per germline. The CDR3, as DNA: TGTGCCAGCAGCCTCGGACAGTTAGAGGGGTACGAGCAGTACTCC. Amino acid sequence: CASSLGQLEGYEQYS.

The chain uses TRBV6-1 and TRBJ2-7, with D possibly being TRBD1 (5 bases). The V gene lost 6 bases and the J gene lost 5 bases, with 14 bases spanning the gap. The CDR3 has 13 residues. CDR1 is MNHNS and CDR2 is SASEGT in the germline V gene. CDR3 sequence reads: CASSPNRLDEQYF. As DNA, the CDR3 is TGTGCCAGCAGCCCTAACAGGCTGGACGAGCAGTACTTC.

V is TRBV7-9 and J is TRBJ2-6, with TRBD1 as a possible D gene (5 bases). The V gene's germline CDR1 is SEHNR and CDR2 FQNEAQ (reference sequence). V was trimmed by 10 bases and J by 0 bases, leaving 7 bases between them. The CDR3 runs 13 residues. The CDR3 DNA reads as TGTGCCACAGGGTCCTCTGGGGCCAACGTCCTGACTTTC. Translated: CATGSSGANVLTF.

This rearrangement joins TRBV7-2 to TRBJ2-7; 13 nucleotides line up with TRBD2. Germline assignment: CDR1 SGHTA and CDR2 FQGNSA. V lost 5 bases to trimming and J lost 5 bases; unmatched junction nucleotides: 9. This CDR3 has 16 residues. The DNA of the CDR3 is TGTGCCAGCAGCCCCGGACTAGCGGGGGTACTCCACGAGCAGTACTTC. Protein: CASSPGLAGVLHEQYF. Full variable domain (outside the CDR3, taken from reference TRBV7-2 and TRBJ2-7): GAGVSQSPSNKVTEKGKDVELRCDPISGHTALYWYRQSLGQGLEFLIYFQGNSAPDKSGLPSDRFSAERTGGSVSTLTIQRTQQEDSAVYLCASSPGLAGVLHEQYFGPGTRLTVT.

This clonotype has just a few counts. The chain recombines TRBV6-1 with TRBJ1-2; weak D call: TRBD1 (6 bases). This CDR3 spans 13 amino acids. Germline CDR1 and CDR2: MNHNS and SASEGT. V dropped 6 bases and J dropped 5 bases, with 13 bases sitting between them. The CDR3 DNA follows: TGTGCCAGCAGCCAGGACAGTGATTATGGCTACACCTTC. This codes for CASSQDSDYGYTF.